This TCR beta chain was profiled in a study of blood T cells in healthy people across ages. Study-level findings and limits: With naive T cell percentage, TCR beta diversity showed a strong correlation. Fewer expanded clones and more diversity marked long-lived versus aged donors.

Germline-derived CDR1 and CDR2 are MGHRA and YSYEKL. V was trimmed by 2 bases and J by 5 bases, leaving 9 bases between them. This CDR3 region has 14 residues. It was with a sample-barcoded 5' primer and a J-beta primer mix that a second PCR of roughly 7 to 12 cycles was run. The template-switch adaptor was a 5' adaptor with 12 random nucleotides. It tagged each cDNA molecule. TCRdb fed the 5' RACE reads into MiXCR, producing one record per CDR3 protein. The repertoire holds more than 1.4 million distinct CDR3 sequences, roughly 40% seen once, with 7.9% in the top ten. Worth noting for this clonotype: Its antigen is not known.

This rearrangement joins TRBV4-1 to TRBJ1-4; D not resolved. Sample: blood. The origin of this receptor is a woman in her late teens or twenties in good health. The CDR3: CASSQRHENEKLFF. The CDR3 DNA follows: TGCGCCAGCAGCCAAAGGCACGAGAATGAAAAACTGTTTTTT.